Given below is one T cell receptor beta chain in context. The antigen remains undetermined. The data stem from a study of T cell responses to AZD1222 COVID-19 vaccine. Study conclusions and caveats: Nearly half of spike-specific TCRs reportedly go after variant regions that carry no mutations. Repertoire samples came only from after the peak T cell response. Just a handful of AZD1222 recipients were seropositive at baseline. Most donors were white British and more were female, and clonal diversity was possibly underestimated.

Using immunoSEQ multiplex PCR, the repertoire was profiled, and TCRdb retains in-frame clones only, with some absent. The profile shows approximately 170,000 clones, more than 85% of them singletons. The V end lost 2 bases, the J end lost 0 bases, and 7 bases lay between the germline ends. The CDR3 loop spans 14 amino acids. From germline, CDR1 is WSHSY and CDR2 SAAADI. The receptor was derived from an adult in good health. The chain links TRBV10-2 to TRBJ1-1; D might be TRBD1 (5 bases). Sequenced here: peripheral blood, sampled on day 0 of AZD1222 vaccination. The CDR3 protein is CASSEPGMNTEAFF. CDR3 bases: TGCGCCAGCAGTGAGCCAGGGATGAACACTGAAGCTTTCTTT.